The rows below give T cell receptor beta chains drawn from one sample of a study of blood T cells in healthy people across ages. MiXCR was run by TCRdb on the 5' RACE reads, yielding one entry per CDR3 protein. This table has hundreds of thousands of distinct CDR3 sequences, around three fifths appearing once. Sequenced: blood. Receptor source: a man in his forties or fifties in good health. CDR3s include the opening cysteine and the closing phenylalanine or tryptophan. Fields, in order: clone size, V gene, J gene, D gene, CDR3 DNA, CDR3 protein. A D gene is named only where the DNA matches it firmly. Size values are once, few and many counts, or a class for expanded clones, and some rows have none.

size: once
V: TRBV5-1
J: TRBJ2-3
D: -
DNA: TGCGCCAGCAGCTCGCTAGCAAGCACAGATACGCAGTATTTT
CDR3: CASSSLASTDTQYF

size: few
V: TRBV28
J: TRBJ2-7
D: -
DNA: TGTGCCAGCAGTGCATTCAGGGGGGACTACGAGCAGTACTTC
CDR3: CASSAFRGDYEQYF

size: many
V: TRBV20-1
J: TRBJ2-5
D: TRBD2
DNA: TGCAGTGCGGTTTTTGGCGGGGGTCCCCAGTACTTC
CDR3: CSAVFGGGPQYF

size: -
V: TRBV2
J: TRBJ2-5
D: -
DNA: TGTGCCAGTTCTTCACGACGGGACACCGAAGAGACCCAGTACTTC
CDR3: CASSSRRDTEETQYF

size: -
V: TRBV3-1
J: TRBJ2-5
D: -
DNA: TGTGCCAGCAGCCAAGGCCCTTCGAGGGGGGAGACCCAGTACTTC
CDR3: CASSQGPSRGETQYF

size: few
V: TRBV28
J: TRBJ2-5
D: -
DNA: TGTGCCAGCAGTTTTGGGAGTAAAGAGACCCAGTACTTC
CDR3: CASSFGSKETQYF

size: once
V: TRBV2
J: TRBJ2-2
D: -
DNA: TGTGCCAGCGCCGGGCGGGGCGCGAACACCGGGGAGCTGTTTTTT
CDR3: CASAGRGANTGELFF

size: -
V: TRBV29-1
J: TRBJ2-2
D: -
DNA: TGCAGCGTTGTCTCAGGCGGGGCCGGGGAGCTGTTTTTT
CDR3: CSVVSGGAGELFF

size: few
V: TRBV12-3/TRBV12-4
J: TRBJ2-7
D: -
DNA: TGTGCCAGCAGTTTAGGGGACACAGGGGAGCAGTACTTC
CDR3: CASSLGDTGEQYF

size: -
V: TRBV27
J: TRBJ2-5
D: -
DNA: TGTGCCGGCAGTTTATCGTCAGCCGGTCTGAAGACCCAGTACTTC
CDR3: CAGSLSSAGLKTQYF

size: -
V: TRBV6-1
J: TRBJ2-5
D: TRBD2
DNA: TGTGCCAGCAGTGCTGGGGACTCCGGGAGGGAGACCCAGTACTTC
CDR3: CASSAGDSGRETQYF

size: -
V: TRBV4-3
J: TRBJ2-1
D: -
DNA: TGCGCCAGCAGCCAGACTGCCCCGGGGGAGCAGTTCTTC
CDR3: CASSQTAPGEQFF

size: -
V: TRBV13
J: TRBJ2-5
D: -
DNA: TGTGCCAGCAGAAAAGAGACGGGGGAGACCCAGTACTTC
CDR3: CASRKETGETQYF

size: -
V: TRBV20-1
J: TRBJ1-1
D: TRBD1
DNA: TGCAGTGCTCACGAAGGACAGGGTTACACTGAAGCTTTCTTT
CDR3: CSAHEGQGYTEAFF

size: -
V: TRBV20-1
J: TRBJ1-5
D: -
DNA: TGCAGTGCTAGTGGGCGAGCAGTAGGCAATCAGCCCCAGCATTTT
CDR3: CSASGRAVGNQPQHF

size: -
V: TRBV28
J: TRBJ2-5
D: -
DNA: TGTGCCAGCAGTCTCCACCTGGGGCAACGTGAGACCCAGTACTTC
CDR3: CASSLHLGQRETQYF

size: few
V: TRBV11-1
J: TRBJ2-3
D: TRBD1
DNA: TGTGCCAGCAGCCCCGGGACAGGAGCCACAGATACGCAGTATTTT
CDR3: CASSPGTGATDTQYF

size: few
V: TRBV4-1
J: TRBJ1-2
D: -
DNA: TGCGCCAGCAGCCAAACCCCGGGAGGCCACTATGGCTACACCTTC
CDR3: CASSQTPGGHYGYTF

size: -
V: TRBV30
J: TRBJ1-1
D: -
DNA: TGTGCCGGGAGTGACGACAGTGAAGCTTTCTTT
CDR3: CAGSDDSEAFF

size: -
V: TRBV6-4
J: TRBJ2-6
D: -
DNA: TGTGCCAGCAGTGACTCTAATTTGGGATTCTCTGGGGCCAACGTCCTGACTTTC
CDR3: CASSDSNLGFSGANVLTF

size: -
V: TRBV4-2
J: TRBJ1-2
D: -
DNA: TGTGCCAGCAGCCAGGGTACTGACAGGAACTATGGCTACACCTTC
CDR3: CASSQGTDRNYGYTF

size: many
V: TRBV28
J: TRBJ2-1
D: TRBD1
DNA: TGTGCCAGCAGTTCCCTTGGACAGGGGCGATACAATGAGCAGTTCTTC
CDR3: CASSSLGQGRYNEQFF

size: few
V: TRBV29-1
J: TRBJ2-5
D: TRBD1
DNA: TGCAGCGTTGGGGGGACAGCGGAGACCCAGTACTTC
CDR3: CSVGGTAETQYF

size: -
V: TRBV28
J: TRBJ1-5
D: -
DNA: TGTGCCAGCAGTTTAAGGTATAGGGGCCTTAACAATCAGCCCCAGCATTTT
CDR3: CASSLRYRGLNNQPQHF

size: few
V: TRBV6-2/TRBV6-3
J: TRBJ1-1
D: -
DNA: TGTGCCAGCAGTTATCAGGGGTATGAAGCTTTCTTT
CDR3: CASSYQGYEAFF

size: -
V: TRBV2
J: TRBJ2-5
D: TRBD2
DNA: TGTGCCAGCAGTGAAAAGGGACTAGCGAGGGAGACCCAGTACTTC
CDR3: CASSEKGLARETQYF

size: -
V: TRBV7-2
J: TRBJ1-1
D: -
DNA: TGTGCCAGCAGCTTAGCGGGGAAAGGGGACACTGAAGCTTTCTTT
CDR3: CASSLAGKGDTEAFF

size: -
V: TRBV28
J: TRBJ2-2
D: TRBD1
DNA: TGTGCCAGCAGTTTCTCCCGACAGGGGGTGACCACCGGGGAGCTGTTTTTT
CDR3: CASSFSRQGVTTGELFF

size: -
V: TRBV5-1
J: TRBJ2-5
D: TRBD2
DNA: TGCGCCAGCAGGGATGGCGGGAGTTTCGCGGAGACCCAGTACTTC
CDR3: CASRDGGSFAETQYF

size: -
V: TRBV5-1
J: TRBJ2-1
D: -
DNA: TGCGCCAGCAGCTTGACAGTCGGTACCTTCTACAATGAGCAGTTCTTC
CDR3: CASSLTVGTFYNEQFF

size: many
V: TRBV29-1
J: TRBJ2-7
D: TRBD1
DNA: TGCAGCGTTGTTGGTGGGACAGGGGTGTACGAGCAGTACTTC
CDR3: CSVVGGTGVYEQYF

size: -
V: TRBV7-9
J: TRBJ2-7
D: TRBD1
DNA: TGTGCCAGCAGCGAGGCCAGGGGGAGTGAGTACTTC
CDR3: CASSEARGSEYF

size: -
V: TRBV5-4
J: TRBJ2-7
D: -
DNA: TGTGCCAGCAGCTTCGGGGAGAGGGGCTACGAGCAGTACTTC
CDR3: CASSFGERGYEQYF

size: -
V: TRBV4-1
J: TRBJ2-1
D: -
DNA: TGCGCCAGCAGGCGGGACAGTTTTAATGAGCAGTTCTTC
CDR3: CASRRDSFNEQFF

size: once
V: TRBV7-4
J: TRBJ2-3
D: TRBD1
DNA: TGTGCCAGCAGCGCACAGGGGGCGCGTCAAGATACGCAGTATTTT
CDR3: CASSAQGARQDTQYF

size: -
V: TRBV27
J: TRBJ1-6
D: -
DNA: TGTGCCAGCAGGAAGACTTACTCTTATAATTCACCCCTCCACTTT
CDR3: CASRKTYSYNSPLHF

size: -
V: TRBV10-2
J: TRBJ2-7
D: TRBD1
DNA: TGCGCCAGTAGGGACAGTGGCCACGAGCAGTACTTC
CDR3: CASRDSGHEQYF

size: few
V: TRBV5-4
J: TRBJ2-3
D: -
DNA: TGTGCCAGCAGCCATCCCGAGGCGGGCACAGATACGCAGTATTTT
CDR3: CASSHPEAGTDTQYF

size: -
V: TRBV4-2
J: TRBJ2-5
D: -
DNA: TGTGCCAATCCGGAAGGACGACTAGACCAAGAGACCCAGTACTTC
CDR3: CANPEGRLDQETQYF

size: -
V: TRBV5-1
J: TRBJ2-3
D: -
DNA: TGCGCCAGCAGCTTGGCCTGTACAGGCACAGATACGCAGTATTTT
CDR3: CASSLACTGTDTQYF

size: few
V: TRBV6-5
J: TRBJ2-2
D: -
DNA: TGTGCCAGCAGTTATCGCGGGATAGTTGGCGGGGAGCTGTTTTTT
CDR3: CASSYRGIVGGELFF

size: -
V: TRBV10-3
J: TRBJ2-5
D: -
DNA: TGTGCCATCGGGGGCTGGGAGACCCAGTACTTC
CDR3: CAIGGWETQYF

size: -
V: TRBV10-3
J: TRBJ2-5
D: TRBD2
DNA: TGTGCCATTAGCGGGAGAAGTGGTGAGACCCAGTACTTC
CDR3: CAISGRSGETQYF

size: few
V: TRBV20-1
J: TRBJ2-5
D: -
DNA: TGCAGTGCTAGAGTTGTCAGGGGCTTAGAGACCCAGTACTTC
CDR3: CSARVVRGLETQYF

size: once
V: TRBV9
J: TRBJ2-7
D: TRBD2
DNA: TGTGCCAGCAGCGAAGGGACTACAGGTTACGAGCAGTACTTC
CDR3: CASSEGTTGYEQYF